This T cell receptor beta chain was captured by sequencing in a study of blood T cell repertoires in COVID-19. Study at large: PBMCs, B-cell-depleted T cells, or T cells were the source of the cDNA or gDNA that made up the material.

Produced via immunoSEQ multiplex PCR; TCRdb's table is partial and in-frame only. The data show 280,000 or so clones, with 70% to 90% seen just once and over 8% held by the top ten. The CDR3 is 12 residues long. Germline values: CDR1 LNHNV, CDR2 YYDKDF (reference sequence). Trimming removed 3 bases from V and 6 bases from J, with 5 bases in between. The sample taken for sequencing was peripheral blood. This receptor was identified in a man aged 18 to 30 with active or convalescent COVID-19. The chain has TRBV15 and TRBJ1-4; D gene uncertain. This chain's CDR3 is CATSRGDEKLFF. CDR3 in DNA: TGTGCCACCAGCAGGGGAGATGAAAAACTGTTTTTT.